This T cell receptor (beta chain) was recovered during a study of T cells in Graves' hyperthyroidism and ophthalmopathy. RNA transcripts were the template for amplifying TCR beta CDR3 regions. The study used the HTBI primer set for a first-round RT-PCR of the TCR CDR3. In TCRdb, the multiplex PCR reads were re-called with MiXCR into one record per CDR3 protein. The profile covers around 800,000 distinct CDR3 sequences, with more than 30% appearing a single time and about 8.9% taken by the ten largest. V trimming: 6 bases; J trimming: 6 bases; junction bases outside the gene matches: 7. This CDR3 region has 14 residues. Germline CDR1 and CDR2: MNHNS and SASEGT.

The chain is built from TRBV6-1 and TRBJ1-5, with TRBD1 matching over 8 bases. Sample: blood. This sequence originates from a man between 18 and 35 years old with Graves' hyperthyroidism. Here the CDR3 DNA reads TGTGCCAGCAGAGAACAGGGGGTGGGTCAGCCCCAGCATTTT. Its protein is CASREQGVGQPQHF.